A selection of T cell receptor beta chains follows, all from one sample in a study of CD4 T cells in relation to SARS-CoV-2 and coronaviruses. This table comes from immunoSEQ multiplex PCR, and its TCRdb copy is limited to in-frame clones, with some not included. The data show about 21,000 clones, about 79% seen once. These TCRs are of unknown antigen specificity. Material: CD4+ T cells from PBMCs, cultured in vitro. All receptors derive from a human donor in good health. CDR3s include the opening cysteine and the closing phenylalanine or tryptophan. Clone size is not always given. Where it is, it says once, few, many or a class for expanded clones.

- | TRBJ2-1 | TRBV28 | CASSLTGSYNEQFF
- | TRBJ2-1 | TRBV24-1 | CATSVPDVNEQFF
- | TRBJ2-1 | TRBV5-1 | CASSSGALKGHNEQFF
- | TRBJ2-7 | TRBV6-1 | CASSESITYEQYF
- | TRBJ1-5 | TRBV29-1 | CSVAGTDPNQPQHF
- | TRBJ2-5 | TRBV14 | CASSPDPSGTQYF
- | TRBJ2-1 | TRBV12-3/TRBV12-4 | CASSRDRVDEQFF
- | TRBJ2-7 | TRBV2 | CASKMDAYEQYF
few | TRBJ2-1 | TRBV25-1 | CASSDLGQGLNEQFF
- | TRBJ2-3 | TRBV11-2 | CASTPGGGSEIF
few | TRBJ2-7 | TRBV7-8 | CASSYGAGSPYEQYF
- | TRBJ2-7 | TRBV18 | CASSPQEAGIGEQYF
medium-sized | TRBJ2-2 | TRBV3-1/TRBV3-2 | CASSLSGRGTGELFF
once | TRBJ1-2 | TRBV28 | CASKQGRGYTF
- | TRBJ1-5 | TRBV27 | CASSFRENQPQHF
- | TRBJ2-3 | TRBV19 | CASSIEWQSTDTQYF
few | TRBJ2-7 | TRBV7-2 | CASSPGGAYEQYF
- | TRBJ1-6 | TRBV25-1 | CASSESTGHNSPLHF
- | TRBJ2-7 | TRBV28 | CASSFGTSGYEQYF
- | TRBJ1-2 | TRBV3-1/TRBV3-2 | CASSQDFRQLGYTF
- | TRBJ1-5 | TRBV19 | CASSPGQNQPQHF
- | TRBJ2-2 | TRBV6-4 | CASSGTENTGELFF
- | TRBJ1-1 | TRBV7-9 | CASSARGVLPEAFF
- | TRBJ2-7 | TRBV11-2 | CASKSISGPQPYEQYF
- | TRBJ1-1 | TRBV3-1/TRBV3-2 | CASSHTYRGPGLNTEAFF
- | TRBJ1-6 | TRBV27 | CASSPRFNSPLHF
few | TRBJ1-5 | TRBV3-1/TRBV3-2 | CASSQGDQPQHF
- | TRBJ2-5 | TRBV5-1 | CASSLSRQVQETQYF
- | TRBJ1-5 | TRBV28 | CASSFQGPNQPQHF
- | TRBJ1-1 | TRBV6-5 | CASRDQGVNTEAFF
- | TRBJ1-4 | TRBV6-2/TRBV6-3 | CASSSQGGLFF
- | TRBJ2-3 | TRBV24-1 | CATSESRGRVDTDTQYF
- | TRBJ1-3 | TRBV7-6 | CASSPRGRHSGNTIYF
- | TRBJ1-4 | TRBV5-4 | CASSLDSGREKLFF
- | TRBJ2-1 | TRBV18 | CASSPPTSNHNEQFF
few | TRBJ1-1 | TRBV7-3 | CATRQGTEAFF
- | TRBJ2-7 | TRBV6-6 | CASSNQGQTEQYF
few | TRBJ2-6 | TRBV28 | CASRTSDRSGGVLTF
- | TRBJ2-7 | TRBV7-8 | CASSQSAGREAFYEQYF
- | TRBJ2-3 | TRBV5-1 | CASSFQPSRRTDTQYF
- | TRBJ2-6 | TRBV18 | CASSPNDSGANVLTF
- | TRBJ2-7 | TRBV30 | CAWSGGGTYEQYF
- | TRBJ2-5 | TRBV7-2 | CASSLGTRETQYF
- | TRBJ2-2 | TRBV7-2 | CASSLPGLATGELFF
few | TRBJ2-1 | TRBV9 | CASSPREVSYNEQFF
- | TRBJ1-1 | TRBV12-5 | CASGSARMNTEAFF
- | TRBJ1-4 | TRBV7-8 | CASSLALGGRGEKLFF
- | TRBJ1-1 | TRBV3-1/TRBV3-2 | CASSQVRGNTEAFF
- | TRBJ1-1 | TRBV12-5 | CASGLTRPNTEAFF
- | TRBJ2-1 | TRBV5-5 | CASSLIAGGYPWDEQFF
- | TRBJ2-7 | TRBV7-2 | CASSLRLGIDYEQYF
- | TRBJ2-3 | TRBV12-3/TRBV12-4 | CASTGKDTQYF
- | TRBJ2-7 | TRBV5-1 | CASSLVAGANEQYF
- | TRBJ1-4 | TRBV27 | CASSLSLQGQLFF
- | TRBJ2-2 | TRBV24-1 | CATSGLGTGELFF
- | TRBJ2-6 | TRBV5-1 | CASSLGSSGANVLTF
- | TRBJ2-7 | TRBV28 | CASRLASGSQEQYF